Shown below are 5 T cell receptor beta chains from a single sample sequenced in a study of yellow fever vaccine responses in identical twins. TCRdb ran MiXCR on the RT-PCR reads and lists one entry per CDR3 protein. The top ten hold around 1.7% of the sample, which has a few thousand distinct CDR3 sequences, around 64% seen once. The sequenced sample was T cells from blood (PBMCs), unsorted or a sorted subset (not recorded which), obtained before or after yellow fever vaccination (not recorded which). The receptors stem from a woman younger than 35 who received the yellow fever vaccine.

The V and J genes are TRBV5-1 and TRBJ2-2; D is undetermined. The V and J ends lost 2 bases and 3 bases respectively, with 8 bases between them. The CDR3 sequence is 14 residues long. CDR1 and CDR2 (germline): SGHRS, YFSETQ. The CDR3 here is CASSFFGHTGELFF. In DNA, the CDR3 is TGCGCCAGCAGCTTTTTCGGACACACCGGGGAGCTGTTTTTT.

This rearrangement joins TRBV11-2 to TRBJ1-1, with D tentatively TRBD1 (5 bases). V lost 7 bases and J 5 bases, leaving 17 bases between the germline ends. The CDR3 extends over 14 amino acids. Germline V CDR1 and CDR2: SGHAT, FQNNGV. The CDR3 DNA sequence: TGTGCCAGCACCCTGGGACCTCAAGGGACTGAAGCTTTCTTT. Protein product: CASTLGPQGTEAFF.

V and J are TRBV11-2 and TRBJ2-5; no clear D gene. With 3 bases removed from V and 2 bases from J, the gap between germline ends came to 4 bases. The CDR3 runs to 12 residues. Germline-derived CDR1 and CDR2 are SGHAT and FQNNGV. CDR3 protein: CASSFVQETQYF. The CDR3, as DNA: TGTGCCAGCAGCTTTGTTCAAGAGACCCAGTACTTC.

The table lists this clonotype with a count of one. The chain carries TRBV20-1 and TRBJ2-7, with D tentatively TRBD1 or TRBD2 (5 bases each). V lost 5 bases to trimming and J lost 5 bases, with 13 bases between them. CDR3 length equals 12 residues. Germline V CDR1 and CDR2: DFQATT, SNEGSKA (reference sequence). For the CDR3, the DNA is TGCAGTGCTGGGACCGGGATGGACGAGCAGTACTTC. As protein: CSAGTGMDEQYF.

The chain uses TRBV11-3 and TRBJ2-3; 7 bases are a match to TRBD1. Germline loops: CDR1 SGHNT, CDR2 YENEEA. V lost 5 bases, J lost 2 bases, and 4 bases stayed unmatched. The CDR3 length is 14 residues. The CDR3: CASSQTGPTDTQYF. CDR3 coding DNA: TGTGCCAGCAGCCAGACAGGGCCCACAGATACGCAGTATTTT.